This T cell receptor (beta chain) derives from a study of beta chain features in type 1 diabetes. Sorting based on CD45RO/CCR7/CD25/CD127/CD95/CD27 separated CD4+ naive, central memory, regulatory and stem cell-like memory cells. This clone was observed a handful of times. Reverse transcribing all isolated RNA meant expressed TCRB transcripts were sequenced. TCRdb keeps only in-frame clones here, not all; method: immunoSEQ multiplex PCR. The sample includes roughly 310,000 clones, 11% of them seen just once. This CDR3 spans 14 amino acids. Trimming at V came to 5 bases and at J to 2 bases, leaving 5 bases not matched to a gene. CDR1 and CDR2 from the germline V gene are SGHTA and FQGNSA.

V usage is TRBV7-2 and J usage is TRBJ2-7; 8 nucleotides match TRBD1. The sample consisted of naive CD4+ T cells from blood. The sequence was obtained from a young woman in good health. The CDR3 coding sequence is TGTGCCAGCAGCCCCCAGACAGGGGCCTACGAGCAGTACTTC. Its protein is CASSPQTGAYEQYF.